A selection of T cell receptor beta chains follows, all from one sample in a study of blood T cell repertoires in COVID-19. The table came from immunoSEQ multiplex PCR; TCRdb's copy has only in-frame clones and leaves some out. The sample yields about 280,000 clones, approximately 78% seen once. The specimen was PBMCs or T cells enriched from blood (not recorded which). All receptors come from a man aged 35 to 55 who had been exposed to COVID-19. Both conserved end residues are part of each CDR3. Each record gives: clone size, V gene, D gene, J gene, CDR3 protein, CDR3 DNA. D genes are given only for firm matches. Size is stated for part of the rows, as once, few or many counts, or as a class when the clone is expanded.

abundance: -; v_gene: TRBV12-3/TRBV12-4; d_gene: -; j_gene: TRBJ2-7; CDR3aa: CASSSSYEQYF; CDR3nt: TGTGCCAGCAGCTCCTCCTACGAGCAGTACTTC
abundance: -; v_gene: TRBV9; d_gene: -; j_gene: TRBJ1-3; CDR3aa: CASSSGGSGNTIYF; CDR3nt: TGTGCCAGCAGCTCGGGGGGATCTGGAAACACCATATATTTT
abundance: -; v_gene: TRBV9; d_gene: -; j_gene: TRBJ1-3; CDR3aa: CASSGGRGNTIYF; CDR3nt: TGTGCCAGCAGCGGGGGCAGAGGAAACACCATATATTTT
abundance: -; v_gene: TRBV9; d_gene: -; j_gene: TRBJ2-2; CDR3aa: CASSVHISENVGELFF; CDR3nt: TGTGCCAGCAGCGTTCACATTAGCGAGAATGTCGGGGAGCTGTTTTTT
abundance: -; v_gene: TRBV25-1; d_gene: -; j_gene: TRBJ1-1; CDR3aa: CASTKGGNLNTEAFF; CDR3nt: TGTGCCAGCACCAAAGGCGGCAATCTGAACACTGAAGCTTTCTTT
abundance: -; v_gene: TRBV3-1/TRBV3-2; d_gene: -; j_gene: TRBJ1-1; CDR3aa: CASSQQGEAFF; CDR3nt: TGTGCCAGCAGCCAGCAGGGTGAAGCTTTCTTT
abundance: -; v_gene: TRBV5-1; d_gene: TRBD2; j_gene: TRBJ2-3; CDR3aa: CASSLSGTSGSLQYF; CDR3nt: TGCGCCAGCAGCCTATCCGGGACTAGCGGGAGTTTGCAGTATTTT
abundance: -; v_gene: TRBV10-2; d_gene: -; j_gene: TRBJ1-5; CDR3aa: CASGGTDNQPQHF; CDR3nt: TGCGCCAGCGGGGGGACCGACAATCAGCCCCAGCATTTT
abundance: -; v_gene: TRBV28; d_gene: -; j_gene: TRBJ1-2; CDR3aa: CASIESSSYGYTF; CDR3nt: TGTGCCAGCATTGAGTCATCCTCCTATGGCTACACCTTC
abundance: -; v_gene: TRBV18; d_gene: -; j_gene: TRBJ1-1; CDR3aa: CASSLTTMNTEAFF; CDR3nt: TGTGCCAGCTCGCTGACAACCATGAACACTGAAGCTTTCTTT
abundance: -; v_gene: TRBV27; d_gene: -; j_gene: TRBJ2-3; CDR3aa: CASSAFTDTQYF; CDR3nt: TGTGCCAGCAGTGCGTTTACAGATACGCAGTATTTT
abundance: -; v_gene: TRBV5-1; d_gene: TRBD1; j_gene: TRBJ1-1; CDR3aa: CASSWGDRGYTEAFF; CDR3nt: TGCGCCAGCAGCTGGGGGGACAGGGGTTACACTGAAGCTTTCTTT
abundance: -; v_gene: TRBV7-9; d_gene: TRBD2; j_gene: TRBJ2-1; CDR3aa: CASSRGTGTSARLNEQFF; CDR3nt: TGTGCCAGCAGCCGAGGAACTGGGACTAGCGCCCGCCTCAATGAGCAGTTCTTC
abundance: -; v_gene: TRBV6-5; d_gene: -; j_gene: TRBJ2-1; CDR3aa: CASSPGGAGNEQFF; CDR3nt: TGTGCCAGCAGCCCAGGCGGTGCGGGCAATGAGCAGTTCTTC
abundance: -; v_gene: TRBV7-6; d_gene: -; j_gene: TRBJ1-3; CDR3aa: CASSVTDSSGNTIYF; CDR3nt: TGTGCCAGCAGCGTGACAGATAGCTCTGGAAACACCATATATTTT
abundance: -; v_gene: TRBV5-8; d_gene: TRBD1; j_gene: TRBJ1-1; CDR3aa: CASSLAGQSRNTEAFF; CDR3nt: TGTGCCAGCAGCTTGGCGGGACAGTCTCGGAACACTGAAGCTTTCTTT
abundance: few; v_gene: TRBV10-3; d_gene: -; j_gene: TRBJ2-1; CDR3aa: CAISSLDGASWDEQFF; CDR3nt: TGTGCCATCAGTTCATTAGACGGCGCTAGTTGGGATGAGCAGTTCTTC
abundance: once; v_gene: TRBV30; d_gene: TRBD2; j_gene: TRBJ2-5; CDR3aa: CAWSLGLANVETQYF; CDR3nt: TGTGCCTGGAGCCTGGGACTAGCGAACGTGGAGACCCAGTACTTC
abundance: -; v_gene: TRBV19; d_gene: TRBD1; j_gene: TRBJ1-1; CDR3aa: CASTMTGVNTEAFF; CDR3nt: TGTGCCAGTACCATGACAGGGGTGAACACTGAAGCTTTCTTT
abundance: -; v_gene: TRBV7-2; d_gene: TRBD2; j_gene: TRBJ2-2; CDR3aa: CASSQTSGFTGELFF; CDR3nt: TGTGCCAGCAGCCAGACTAGCGGGTTTACCGGGGAGCTGTTTTTT
abundance: -; v_gene: TRBV6-5; d_gene: -; j_gene: TRBJ1-3; CDR3aa: CASRGTGNTIYF; CDR3nt: TGTGCCAGCCGGGGGACTGGAAACACCATATATTTT
abundance: -; v_gene: TRBV19; d_gene: TRBD1; j_gene: TRBJ1-5; CDR3aa: CASAGQGSVQPQHF; CDR3nt: TGTGCCAGTGCCGGACAGGGGAGTGTTCAGCCCCAGCATTTT
abundance: -; v_gene: TRBV6-1; d_gene: -; j_gene: TRBJ2-7; CDR3aa: CASSKQDDYEQYF; CDR3nt: TGTGCCAGCAGTAAACAGGATGACTACGAGCAGTACTTC
abundance: -; v_gene: TRBV11-2; d_gene: TRBD2; j_gene: TRBJ2-7; CDR3aa: CASAPVAGSYEQYF; CDR3nt: TGTGCCAGCGCCCCAGTAGCGGGCTCATACGAGCAGTACTTC
abundance: -; v_gene: TRBV3-1/TRBV3-2; d_gene: -; j_gene: TRBJ2-1; CDR3aa: CASSQAGPYGRGGVSNNEQFF; CDR3nt: TGTGCCAGCAGCCAAGCAGGCCCATACGGGAGAGGTGGGGTAAGCAACAATGAGCAGTTCTTC
abundance: once; v_gene: TRBV19; d_gene: TRBD1; j_gene: TRBJ1-1; CDR3aa: CASSFRTGEAFF; CDR3nt: TGTGCCAGTAGTTTTCGGACAGGGGAAGCTTTCTTT
abundance: few; v_gene: TRBV6-1; d_gene: TRBD2; j_gene: TRBJ2-7; CDR3aa: CASSDGGVGYEQYF; CDR3nt: TGTGCCAGCAGTGATGGGGGGGTTGGTTACGAGCAGTACTTC
abundance: once; v_gene: TRBV2; d_gene: -; j_gene: TRBJ1-2; CDR3aa: CASRPGKQSYGYTF; CDR3nt: TGTGCCAGCCGTCCGGGGAAGCAGAGCTATGGCTACACCTTC
abundance: -; v_gene: TRBV9; d_gene: TRBD2; j_gene: TRBJ2-5; CDR3aa: CASSVGAGGGETQYF; CDR3nt: TGTGCCAGCAGCGTAGGAGCGGGAGGAGGAGAGACCCAGTACTTC
abundance: -; v_gene: TRBV11-3; d_gene: TRBD2; j_gene: TRBJ2-2; CDR3aa: CASSLVSGRAGELFF; CDR3nt: TGTGCCAGCAGCTTAGTATCCGGGAGGGCCGGGGAGCTGTTTTTT
abundance: -; v_gene: TRBV14; d_gene: -; j_gene: TRBJ2-7; CDR3aa: CASSHIPAYEQYF; CDR3nt: TGTGCCAGCAGCCACATACCGGCCTACGAGCAGTACTTC
abundance: -; v_gene: TRBV1; d_gene: -; j_gene: TRBJ1-2; CDR3aa: CTSNNPGQANYGYTF; CDR3nt: TGCACCAGCAACAACCCCGGACAGGCTAACTATGGCTACACCTTC
abundance: -; v_gene: TRBV5-4; d_gene: -; j_gene: TRBJ1-2; CDR3aa: CAISHWATDIGYTF; CDR3nt: TGTGCCATTTCGCATTGGGCGACCGATATTGGCTACACCTTC
abundance: few; v_gene: TRBV11-3; d_gene: -; j_gene: TRBJ1-1; CDR3aa: CASSLEEYMGLRENTEAFF; CDR3nt: TGTGCCAGCAGCTTAGAAGAATATATGGGACTACGAGAGAACACTGAAGCTTTCTTT
abundance: -; v_gene: TRBV9; d_gene: TRBD2; j_gene: TRBJ2-1; CDR3aa: CASGTGGSFQNEQFF; CDR3nt: TGTGCCAGTGGGACCGGCGGGAGTTTCCAAAATGAGCAGTTCTTC
abundance: -; v_gene: TRBV14; d_gene: -; j_gene: TRBJ1-3; CDR3aa: CASSHGTPEGNTIYF; CDR3nt: TGTGCCAGCAGCCACGGGACACCTGAGGGAAACACCATATATTTT
abundance: -; v_gene: TRBV29-1; d_gene: -; j_gene: TRBJ1-2; CDR3aa: CSVLDTNYGYTF; CDR3nt: TGCAGCGTTCTGGACACAAACTATGGCTACACCTTC
abundance: -; v_gene: TRBV7-8; d_gene: -; j_gene: TRBJ2-5; CDR3aa: CASSPAGRGVETQYF; CDR3nt: TGTGCCAGCAGCCCCGCGGGGAGGGGGGTGGAGACCCAGTACTTC
abundance: -; v_gene: TRBV19; d_gene: -; j_gene: TRBJ1-2; CDR3aa: CASSPGTQGYTF; CDR3nt: TGTGCCAGTAGCCCCGGGACACAGGGCTACACCTTC
abundance: -; v_gene: TRBV21-1; d_gene: -; j_gene: TRBJ2-5; CDR3aa: CASSKRQGAVETQYF; CDR3nt: TGTGCCAGCAGCAAAAGACAGGGGGCAGTGGAGACCCAGTACTTC
abundance: -; v_gene: TRBV30; d_gene: -; j_gene: TRBJ1-5; CDR3aa: CAWKGGLGNQPQHF; CDR3nt: TGTGCCTGGAAGGGGGGGCTAGGCAATCAGCCCCAGCATTTT
abundance: -; v_gene: TRBV24-1; d_gene: TRBD2; j_gene: TRBJ2-3; CDR3aa: CATSDWASGRDTDTQYF; CDR3nt: TGTGCCACCAGTGATTGGGCTAGCGGGAGGGATACAGATACGCAGTATTTT
abundance: few; v_gene: TRBV12-3/TRBV12-4; d_gene: -; j_gene: TRBJ1-1; CDR3aa: CASRSTGLAFF; CDR3nt: TGTGCCAGCAGGTCCACAGGGTTGGCTTTCTTT
abundance: -; v_gene: TRBV27; d_gene: -; j_gene: TRBJ1-2; CDR3aa: CASSLTPTNYGYTF; CDR3nt: TGTGCCAGCAGTTTAACACCCACTAACTATGGCTACACCTTC
abundance: once; v_gene: TRBV18; d_gene: -; j_gene: TRBJ2-7; CDR3aa: CASSPTTNHYEQYF; CDR3nt: TGTGCCAGCTCACCGACTACTAACCACTACGAGCAGTACTTC
abundance: -; v_gene: TRBV10-3; d_gene: -; j_gene: TRBJ1-5; CDR3aa: CAISVAGNDQPQHF; CDR3nt: TGTGCCATCAGTGTTGCAGGGAATGATCAGCCCCAGCATTTT
abundance: -; v_gene: TRBV5-4; d_gene: TRBD1; j_gene: TRBJ1-2; CDR3aa: CASSLVQGVEYTF; CDR3nt: TGTGCCAGCAGCTTGGTACAGGGGGTGGAGTACACCTTC
abundance: -; v_gene: TRBV30; d_gene: -; j_gene: TRBJ1-4; CDR3aa: CAWSKTVANEKLFF; CDR3nt: TGTGCCTGGAGTAAGACAGTAGCTAATGAAAAACTGTTTTTT
abundance: -; v_gene: TRBV19; d_gene: -; j_gene: TRBJ2-1; CDR3aa: CASNPTSGFYNEQFF; CDR3nt: TGTGCCAGTAACCCGACTAGTGGGTTCTACAATGAGCAGTTCTTC
abundance: -; v_gene: TRBV19; d_gene: TRBD2; j_gene: TRBJ2-4; CDR3aa: CASSVQGLARGRDIQYF; CDR3nt: TGTGCCAGTAGCGTACAAGGACTAGCGCGTGGGAGGGACATTCAGTACTTC
abundance: -; v_gene: TRBV3-1/TRBV3-2; d_gene: -; j_gene: TRBJ2-3; CDR3aa: CASSQGQPGPTDTQYF; CDR3nt: TGTGCCAGCAGCCAAGGACAGCCTGGGCCCACAGATACGCAGTATTTT
abundance: -; v_gene: TRBV2; d_gene: TRBD2; j_gene: TRBJ2-3; CDR3aa: CASSTYLAGVDTQYF; CDR3nt: TGTGCCAGCAGTACCTACCTAGCGGGAGTAGATACGCAGTATTTT
abundance: -; v_gene: TRBV10-1; d_gene: TRBD2; j_gene: TRBJ2-7; CDR3aa: CASRMSGTSGKVSAYEQYF; CDR3nt: TGCGCCAGCAGGATGTCCGGGACTAGCGGGAAAGTGAGCGCCTACGAGCAGTACTTC
abundance: -; v_gene: TRBV2; d_gene: -; j_gene: TRBJ1-5; CDR3aa: CASRDISNQPQHF; CDR3nt: TGTGCCAGCAGGGACATTAGCAATCAGCCCCAGCATTTT
abundance: once; v_gene: TRBV5-1; d_gene: TRBD1; j_gene: TRBJ1-1; CDR3aa: CASSKDRVEGEAFF; CDR3nt: TGCGCCAGCAGCAAGGACAGGGTGGAAGGTGAAGCTTTCTTT
abundance: -; v_gene: TRBV5-1; d_gene: -; j_gene: TRBJ2-3; CDR3aa: CASSLSAGTDTQYF; CDR3nt: TGCGCCAGCAGCTTGTCGGCGGGCACAGATACGCAGTATTTT
abundance: -; v_gene: TRBV7-3; d_gene: TRBD1; j_gene: TRBJ1-2; CDR3aa: CASSSDTGGAIRGYTF; CDR3nt: TGTGCCAGCAGCTCCGATACAGGGGGCGCGATAAGGGGCTACACCTTC
abundance: -; v_gene: TRBV5-1; d_gene: -; j_gene: TRBJ2-5; CDR3aa: CASSLGYRLQETQYF; CDR3nt: TGCGCCAGCAGCTTAGGGTACAGGCTTCAAGAGACCCAGTACTTC
abundance: -; v_gene: TRBV13; d_gene: -; j_gene: TRBJ1-1; CDR3aa: CASSLGFLGREPEAFF; CDR3nt: TGTGCCAGCAGCCTAGGGTTTCTCGGGAGAGAGCCTGAAGCTTTCTTT